The rows below give T cell receptor beta chains drawn from one sample of a study of shared clonotypes between healthy human individuals. TCRdb's table, derived via immunoSEQ multiplex PCR, lists solely in-frame clones and lacks some. The data hold about 2 million clones, with less than 95% observed a single time. The source material was naive CD8+ T cells sorted from blood. Every receptor here comes from a man aged 18-30 years in good health. The CDR3 runs from the conserved cysteine through the conserved F or W. The D gene is left open where the match is weak. Clone sizes are given selectively: once, few, many, or a class where the clone is expanded.

v_gene,d_gene,j_gene,abundance,len,CDR3aa,CDR3nt
TRBV7-9,.,TRBJ2-7,.,12,CASSGGTAEQYF,TGTGCCAGCAGCGGGGGTACGGCTGAGCAGTACTTC
TRBV6-1,.,TRBJ1-2,.,16,CASSGRDAAFDTFYTF,TGTGCCAGCAGTGGCCGGGACGCCGCTTTTGATACATTCTACACCTTC
TRBV10-2,.,TRBJ2-3,.,15,CASSDRRGLTDTQYF,TGCGCCAGCAGTGACAGGCGGGGCCTCACAGATACGCAGTATTTT
TRBV25-1,.,TRBJ2-2,.,13,CASSALNTGELFF,TGTGCCAGCAGTGCTTTAAACACCGGGGAGCTGTTTTTT
TRBV10-3,TRBD1,TRBJ2-7,.,14,CAIQEPGQSYEQYF,TGTGCCATCCAAGAACCGGGACAGTCCTACGAGCAGTACTTC
TRBV27,.,TRBJ2-7,few,13,CASTGSTAGEQYF,TGTGCCAGCACCGGTTCGACGGCGGGCGAGCAGTACTTC
TRBV7-2,.,TRBJ2-7,.,16,CASSPPPWSYGYEQYF,TGTGCCAGCAGCCCACCCCCATGGTCTTACGGGTACGAGCAGTACTTC
TRBV6-5,.,TRBJ1-4,.,14,CASSRLGLNEKLFF,TGTGCCAGCAGTCGCCTTGGCCTAAATGAAAAACTGTTTTTT
TRBV7-8,.,TRBJ2-7,.,14,CASSLEANSYEQYF,TGTGCCAGCAGCTTAGAGGCAAACTCCTACGAGCAGTACTTC
TRBV10-3,.,TRBJ2-7,.,12,CAISDFAVEQYF,TGTGCCATCAGTGATTTTGCGGTCGAGCAGTACTTC
TRBV4-3,.,TRBJ1-2,once,18,CASSQEGSRTVDYYGYTF,TGCGCCAGCAGCCAAGAAGGGTCGAGGACAGTCGATTACTATGGCTACACCTTC
TRBV4-1,.,TRBJ2-7,once,14,CASSPGTSTYEQYF,TGCGCCAGCAGCCCCGGGACATCCACCTACGAGCAGTACTTC
TRBV7-9,TRBD1,TRBJ2-4,.,16,CASSLVGQGNKNIQYF,TGTGCCAGCAGCTTAGTGGGACAGGGCAACAAAAACATTCAGTACTTC
TRBV11-2,TRBD2,TRBJ2-3,once,16,CASSLLAGEGTDTQYF,TGTGCCAGCAGCTTATTAGCGGGAGAGGGTACAGATACGCAGTATTTT
TRBV6-1,TRBD2,TRBJ2-7,.,14,CASSGPTSGGEQYF,TGTGCCAGCAGTGGGCCGACTAGCGGGGGGGAGCAGTACTTC
TRBV7-2,.,TRBJ1-6,.,13,CASSFADDSPLHF,TGTGCCAGCAGCTTCGCAGATGATTCACCCCTCCACTTT
TRBV5-6,TRBD1,TRBJ2-7,.,15,CASSASGTGAHEQYF,TGTGCCAGCAGCGCATCCGGGACAGGGGCCCACGAGCAGTACTTC
TRBV9,.,TRBJ1-1,.,13,CASRGQGDTEAFF,TGTGCCAGCAGGGGGCAAGGGGACACTGAAGCTTTCTTT
TRBV6-1,.,TRBJ1-4,.,12,CASSEWQEKLFF,TGTGCCAGCAGTGAATGGCAGGAAAAACTGTTTTTT
TRBV4-3,.,TRBJ2-5,.,13,CASSQGTGETQYF,TGCGCCAGCAGCCAGGGGACCGGAGAGACCCAGTACTTC
TRBV4-1,TRBD1,TRBJ2-1,.,16,CASSQSQGARPDEQFF,TGCGCCAGCAGCCAATCCCAGGGGGCGCGACCGGATGAGCAGTTCTTC
TRBV5-4,.,TRBJ1-1,.,12,CASSLGGFGAFF,TGTGCCAGCAGCTTGGGAGGGTTCGGAGCTTTCTTT
TRBV5-1,.,TRBJ1-3,.,17,CASSIDLQSVSGNTIYF,TGCGCCAGCAGCATCGACTTACAGTCCGTCTCTGGAAACACCATATATTTT
TRBV4-1,TRBD1,TRBJ1-5,.,16,CASSQGATGGNQPQHF,TGCGCCAGCAGCCAAGGAGCGACAGGGGGAAATCAGCCCCAGCATTTT
TRBV30,.,TRBJ2-7,.,11,CARRLGNEQYF,TGTGCCCGGAGACTAGGCAACGAGCAGTACTTC
TRBV7-8,.,TRBJ1-4,.,14,CASSLVNANEKLFF,TGTGCCAGCAGCTTAGTAAATGCTAATGAAAAACTGTTTTTT
TRBV6-1,.,TRBJ2-7,.,15,CASSATGTVAYEQYF,TGTGCCAGCAGTGCCACCGGGACGGTAGCCTACGAGCAGTACTTC
TRBV27,.,TRBJ1-1,.,13,CASSLRENTEAFF,TGTGCCAGCAGTTTACGTGAGAACACTGAAGCTTTCTTT
TRBV5-1,TRBD2,TRBJ2-1,.,14,CASSLAGLYNEQFF,TGCGCCAGCAGCTTAGCGGGGCTCTACAATGAGCAGTTCTTC
TRBV6-1,TRBD2,TRBJ2-1,once,13,CASTSGSRNEQFF,TGTGCCAGCACTAGCGGGAGTCGGAATGAGCAGTTCTTC
TRBV4-1,TRBD1,TRBJ2-7,once,15,CASSQKGTASYEQYF,TGCGCCAGCAGCCAGAAGGGGACAGCGTCCTACGAGCAGTACTTC
TRBV11-2,.,TRBJ1-5,.,15,CASSYGAGVNQPQHF,TGTGCCAGCAGTTATGGGGCAGGGGTAAATCAGCCCCAGCATTTT
TRBV5-4,.,TRBJ2-1,.,12,CASSSRYNEQFF,TGTGCCAGCAGCTCTCGTTACAATGAGCAGTTCTTC
TRBV7-9,.,TRBJ1-1,.,15,CASSPEGRLNTEAFF,TGTGCCAGCAGCCCCGAAGGTAGATTGAACACTGAAGCTTTCTTT
TRBV9,.,TRBJ2-5,.,14,CASSPSGGIETQYF,TGTGCCAGCAGCCCCAGTGGGGGGATAGAGACCCAGTACTTC
TRBV6-5,.,TRBJ1-5,few,15,CASSYSVQARQPQHF,TGTGCCAGCAGTTACTCGGTCCAGGCTCGTCAGCCCCAGCATTTT
TRBV27,.,TRBJ1-1,.,15,CASSLEAVRGTEAFF,TGTGCCAGCAGTTTGGAAGCGGTGAGAGGGACTGAAGCTTTCTTT
TRBV30,TRBD1,TRBJ1-1,.,19,CAWSAPSTGAIQPNTEAFF,TGTGCCTGGAGTGCGCCTTCGACAGGGGCAATCCAACCGAACACTGAAGCTTTCTTT
TRBV6-5,.,TRBJ1-2,once,14,CASSSSGEDYGYTF,TGTGCCAGCAGTTCTTCAGGGGAGGACTATGGCTACACCTTC
TRBV28,TRBD1,TRBJ2-2,.,21,CASSSLGGNPPGGQVPGELFF,TGTGCCAGCAGTTCCCTTGGGGGCAACCCGCCAGGGGGCCAAGTCCCCGGGGAGCTGTTTTTT
TRBV29-1,.,TRBJ1-1,.,12,CSVDWGNTEAFF,TGCAGCGTTGATTGGGGGAACACTGAAGCTTTCTTT
TRBV5-4,.,TRBJ2-1,.,12,CASSLSRVEQFF,TGTGCCAGCAGCTTGTCCCGGGTTGAGCAGTTCTTC
TRBV15,TRBD1,TRBJ1-5,.,18,CATSRDRGRGYSNQPQHF,TGTGCCACCAGCAGAGATAGGGGGCGCGGTTATAGCAATCAGCCCCAGCATTTT